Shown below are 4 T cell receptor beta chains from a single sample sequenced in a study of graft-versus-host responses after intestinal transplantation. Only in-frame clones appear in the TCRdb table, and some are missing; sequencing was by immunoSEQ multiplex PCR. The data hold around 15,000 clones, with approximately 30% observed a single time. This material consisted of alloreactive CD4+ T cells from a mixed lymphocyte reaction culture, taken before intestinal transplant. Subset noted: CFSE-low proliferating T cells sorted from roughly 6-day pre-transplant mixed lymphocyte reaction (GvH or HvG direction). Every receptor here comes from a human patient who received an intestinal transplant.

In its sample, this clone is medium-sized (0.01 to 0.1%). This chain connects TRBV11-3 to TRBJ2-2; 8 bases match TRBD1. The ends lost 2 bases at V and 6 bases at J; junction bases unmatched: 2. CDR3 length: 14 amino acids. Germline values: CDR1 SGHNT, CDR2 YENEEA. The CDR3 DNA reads TGTGCCAGCAGCTTACAGGGGGCAGCCGGGGAGCTGTTTTTT. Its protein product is CASSLQGAAGELFF.

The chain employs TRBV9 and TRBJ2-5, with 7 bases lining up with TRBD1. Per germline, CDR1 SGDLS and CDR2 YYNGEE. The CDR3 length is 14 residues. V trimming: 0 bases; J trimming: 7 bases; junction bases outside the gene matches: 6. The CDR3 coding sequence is TGTGCCAGCAGCGTAGCCGACAGGGCCGGGACCCAGTACTTC. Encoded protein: CASSVADRAGTQYF. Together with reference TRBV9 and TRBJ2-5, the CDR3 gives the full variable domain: DSGVTQTPKHLITATGQRVTLRCSPRSGDLSVYWYQQSLDQGLQFLIQYYNGEERAKGNILERFSAQQFPDLHSELNLSSLELGDSALYFCASSVADRAGTQYFGPGTRLLVL.

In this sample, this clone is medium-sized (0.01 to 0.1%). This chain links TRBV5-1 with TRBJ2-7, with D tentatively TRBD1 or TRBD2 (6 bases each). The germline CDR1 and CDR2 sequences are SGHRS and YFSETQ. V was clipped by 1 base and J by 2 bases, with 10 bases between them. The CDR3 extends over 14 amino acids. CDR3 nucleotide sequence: TGCGCCAGCAGCTTGACGGGGGACACCTACGAGCAGTACTTC. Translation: CASSLTGDTYEQYF.

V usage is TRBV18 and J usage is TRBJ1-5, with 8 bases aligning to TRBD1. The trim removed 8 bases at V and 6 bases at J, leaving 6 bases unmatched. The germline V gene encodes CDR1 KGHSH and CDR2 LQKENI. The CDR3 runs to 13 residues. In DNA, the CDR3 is TGTGCCAGCGCCGACAGGGGAGGTCAGCCCCAGCATTTT. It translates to CASADRGGQPQHF.